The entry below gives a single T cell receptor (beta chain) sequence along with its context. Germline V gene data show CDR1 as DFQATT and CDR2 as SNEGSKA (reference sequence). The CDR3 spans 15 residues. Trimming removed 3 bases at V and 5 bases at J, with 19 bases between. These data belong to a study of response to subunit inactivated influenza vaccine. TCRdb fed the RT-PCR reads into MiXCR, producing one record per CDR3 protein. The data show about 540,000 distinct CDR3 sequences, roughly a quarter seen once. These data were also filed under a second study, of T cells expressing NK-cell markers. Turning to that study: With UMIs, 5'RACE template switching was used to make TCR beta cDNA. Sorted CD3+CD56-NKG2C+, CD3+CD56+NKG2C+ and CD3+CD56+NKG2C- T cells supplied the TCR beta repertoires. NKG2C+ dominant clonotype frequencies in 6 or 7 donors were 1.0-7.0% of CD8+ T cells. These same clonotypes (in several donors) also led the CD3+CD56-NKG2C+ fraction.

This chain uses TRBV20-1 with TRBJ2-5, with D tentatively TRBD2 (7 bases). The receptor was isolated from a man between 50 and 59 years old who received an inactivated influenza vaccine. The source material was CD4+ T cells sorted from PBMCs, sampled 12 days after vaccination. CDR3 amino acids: CSASGSGGSGETQYF. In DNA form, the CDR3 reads TGCAGTGCTAGCGGTTCGGGGGGCAGCGGGGAGACCCAGTACTTC.